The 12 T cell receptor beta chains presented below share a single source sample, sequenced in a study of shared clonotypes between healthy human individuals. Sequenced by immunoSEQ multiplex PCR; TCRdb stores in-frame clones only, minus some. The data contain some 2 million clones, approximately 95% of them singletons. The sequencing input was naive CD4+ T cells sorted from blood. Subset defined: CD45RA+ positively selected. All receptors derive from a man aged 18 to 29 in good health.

CDR3 DNA: TGTGCCAGCAGCTTTCAGACTCCAGGAACAGATACGCAGTATTTT. It encodes CASSFQTPGTDTQYF. The rearrangement joins TRBV5-6 to TRBJ2-3; D is ambiguous. This CDR3 is built from 15 residues. Trimming took off 2 bases at V and 3 bases at J, with 13 bases between the two ends. Germline CDR1 is SGHDT and CDR2 is YYEEEE.

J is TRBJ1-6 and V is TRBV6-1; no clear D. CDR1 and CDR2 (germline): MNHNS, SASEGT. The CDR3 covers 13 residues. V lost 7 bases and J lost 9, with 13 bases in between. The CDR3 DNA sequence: TGTGCCAGCAATCCGGGGTGGAGTTCACCCCTCCACTTT. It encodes CASNPGWSSPLHF.

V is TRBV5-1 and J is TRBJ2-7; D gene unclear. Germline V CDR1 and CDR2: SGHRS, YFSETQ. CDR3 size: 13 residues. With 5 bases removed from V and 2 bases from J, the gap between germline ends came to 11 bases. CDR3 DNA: TGCGCCAGCAGGATGCAAGGGACCTACGAGCAGTACTTC. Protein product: CASRMQGTYEQYF.

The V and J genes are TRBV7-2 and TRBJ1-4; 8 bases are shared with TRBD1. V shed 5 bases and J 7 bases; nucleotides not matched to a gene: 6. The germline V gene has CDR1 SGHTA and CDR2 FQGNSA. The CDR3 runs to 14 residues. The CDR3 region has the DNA TGTGCCAGCAGCCCGGACAGGGACCGTGAAAAACTGTTTTTT. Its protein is CASSPDRDREKLFF.

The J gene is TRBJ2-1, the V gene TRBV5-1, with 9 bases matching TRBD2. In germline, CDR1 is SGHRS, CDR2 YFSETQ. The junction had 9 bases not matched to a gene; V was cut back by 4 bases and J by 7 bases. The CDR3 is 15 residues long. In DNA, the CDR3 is TGCGCCAGCAGCACTAGCGGGTGGGGTGCGAATGAGCAGTTCTTC. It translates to CASSTSGWGANEQFF.

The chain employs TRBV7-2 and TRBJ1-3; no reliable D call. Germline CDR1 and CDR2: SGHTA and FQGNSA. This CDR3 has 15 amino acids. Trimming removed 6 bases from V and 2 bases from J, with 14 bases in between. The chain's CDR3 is CASRKTGLAGNTIYF. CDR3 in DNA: TGTGCCAGCAGAAAGACCGGTTTAGCTGGAAACACCATATATTTT.

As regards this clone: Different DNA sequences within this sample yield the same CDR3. The CDR3 sequence: CASRQGSYEQYF. For the CDR3, the DNA is TGTGCCAGCAGACAGGGGAGTTACGAGCAGTACTTC. The chain employs TRBV28 and TRBJ2-7; 7 positions agree with TRBD1. V was pared by 6 bases and J by 4 bases, with 3 bases of the junction left unmatched. Germline-derived CDR1 and CDR2 are MDHEN and SYDVKM. The CDR3 runs to 12 residues.

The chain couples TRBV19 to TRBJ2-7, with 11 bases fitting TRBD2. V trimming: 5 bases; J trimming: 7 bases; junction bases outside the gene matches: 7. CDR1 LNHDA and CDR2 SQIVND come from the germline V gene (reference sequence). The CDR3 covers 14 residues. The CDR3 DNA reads TGTGCCAGTAGTTCCGGGACTAGCGGTTTTGAGCAGTACTTC. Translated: CASSSGTSGFEQYF.

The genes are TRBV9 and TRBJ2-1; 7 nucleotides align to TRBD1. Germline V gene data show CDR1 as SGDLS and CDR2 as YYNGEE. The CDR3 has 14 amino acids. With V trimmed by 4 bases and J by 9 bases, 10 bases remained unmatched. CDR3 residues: CASSPRTGQGEQFF. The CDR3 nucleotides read TGTGCCAGCAGCCCACGGACAGGTCAGGGTGAGCAGTTCTTC.

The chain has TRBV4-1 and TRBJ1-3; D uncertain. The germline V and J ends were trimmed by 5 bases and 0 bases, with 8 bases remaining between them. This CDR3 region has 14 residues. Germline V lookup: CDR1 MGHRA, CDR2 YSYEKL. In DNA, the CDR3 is TGCGCCAGCAGCAACACCCGCTCTGGAAACACCATATATTTT. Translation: CASSNTRSGNTIYF.

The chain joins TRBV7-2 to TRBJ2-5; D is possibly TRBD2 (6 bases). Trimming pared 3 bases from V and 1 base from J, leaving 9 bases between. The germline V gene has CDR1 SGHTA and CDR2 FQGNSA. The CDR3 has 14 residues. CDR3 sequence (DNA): TGTGCCAGCAGCTTCCAGGGACTCCAAGAGACCCAGTACTTC. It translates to CASSFQGLQETQYF. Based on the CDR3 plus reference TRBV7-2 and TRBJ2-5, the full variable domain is GAGVSQSPSNKVTEKGKDVELRCDPISGHTALYWYRQSLGQGLEFLIYFQGNSAPDKSGLPSDRFSAERTGGSVSTLTIQRTQQEDSAVYLCASSFQGLQETQYFGPGTRLLVL.

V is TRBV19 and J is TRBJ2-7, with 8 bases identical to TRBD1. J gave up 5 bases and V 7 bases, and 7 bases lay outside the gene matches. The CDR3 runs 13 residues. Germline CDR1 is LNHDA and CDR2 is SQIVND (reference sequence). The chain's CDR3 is CASTSTGVDEQYF. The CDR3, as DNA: TGTGCCAGTACCTCGACAGGGGTGGACGAGCAGTACTTC.